What follows describes a single TCR beta chain. Its antigen target is currently unknown. Base qualities were left out, and no much larger clone turns up one base away. The data belong to a study of blood T cell repertoires in COVID-19 (dated by TCRdb to 2018 to 2021). In terms of the full investigation: Collaborator samples came from the United States, Italy and Spain and covered acute and convalescent phases of COVID-19. The prospective study material was composed of cDNA or gDNA derived from T cells, B-cell-depleted T cells, or PBMCs. The repertoires were released in a freely available public database meant as a resource for research on the immune response to SARS-CoV-2. The sample metadata nearly always contained a de-identified subject ID, COVID-19 status, age in years and sex. The samples were drawn from the first 160 participants of the ongoing ImmuneRACE study and from under 1,500 subjects provided by 6 global collaborators. HLA class I and class II types, where available, came from metadata supplied by the sample provider rather than from assay-based typing. Deeply sampled blood TCRbeta repertoires from subjects exposed to, actively infected with, or recovered from COVID-19 were included in the dataset.

Participants in the prospective study were aged about 18 to 90 years, lived in under 30 United States geographic areas, and enrolled through a virtual design. Cohort assignment in the prospective study relied on participant-reported clinical history from a screening survey and a study questionnaire. Exposed participants were defined as having been in contact with someone with a PCR-confirmed or clinician-diagnosed COVID-19 case within 2 weeks of study entry. In the prospective study, mobile phlebotomists collected whole blood, serum and a nasopharyngeal or oropharyngeal swab from each participant. Prospective study participants could optionally give additional blood draws and questionnaires over an approximately 2-month period. Before DNA extraction, prospective study blood samples were shipped either frozen or at room temperature. The immunoSEQ Assay, a bias-controlled multiplex PCR, was used to amplify TCRbeta CDR3 regions from genomic DNA. For the original study's pipeline: The number of nucleated cells in each sample was estimated by amplification of reference gene primers within the assay. Sequence reads were collapsed and filtered to measure the absolute abundance of every unique TCRbeta CDR3 rearrangement. For each sample, productive Simpson clonality was calculated as the square root of Simpson's diversity index over productive rearrangements. Not all clones reach the TCRdb copy of this immuneACCESS table, which keeps in-frame sequences only. Checked studies attribute under half of the gap to unresolved V genes and leave the rest unexplained. Clone size and the V and J calls come from that table; the DNA yielded D and trimming. This sample has roughly 200,000 clones in its table, and about 83% of those were observed once. The ten largest clones add up to more than 4.5% of the sample.

Study-level results and caveats: How much clinical and demographic metadata was included differed by source and by participant, and the metadata was provided uncurated.

The sequence derives from a woman between 50 and 59 years old who had been exposed to COVID-19. The sequenced material came from PBMCs or T cells enriched from blood (not recorded which).

The CDR3 region reads CASSRARGQADTQYF. The nucleotide sequence reads TGTGCCAGCAGCCGAGCGCGGGGCCAGGCAGATACGCAGTATTTT. Recombination connected TRBV7-8 to TRBJ2-3; perhaps TRBD2 is the D gene, with 6 bases matching. V loses 5 bases, J loses 4 bases, and the germline ends lie 16 bases apart. Per the germline V gene, SGHVS is the CDR1 and FQNEAQ is the CDR2. The CDR3, cysteine through phenylalanine, is 15 amino acids long. The retained sequence is limited to the CDR3, 45 bases, with the frame set at the first base.